This T cell receptor beta chain was retrieved from a study of type 1 regulatory T cells. Study in general: An in vitro protocol generated T-allo10, a Tr1-enriched, alloantigen-specific CD4 T cell product.

V shed 4 bases and J shed 4 bases, with 14 bases lying between them. CDR3 size: 14 residues. Germline lookup yields CDR1 SGHRS and CDR2 YFSETQ. MiXCR, run by TCRdb on the reads, gives a single entry per CDR3 protein. The data show 14,000 to 15,000 distinct CDR3 sequences, roughly 15% seen once. This clonotype has only one observation. The antigen remains undetermined. The clonotype originates from a human donor in good health. The specimen sequenced was cultured T cells, either the whole culture or a sorted T cell fraction (not recorded which). The genes are TRBV5-1 and TRBJ1-1; D might be TRBD1 (5 bases). CDR3: CASSAEGKGTEAFF. The CDR3 region has the DNA TGCGCCAGCAGCGCGGAGGGGAAGGGCACTGAAGCTTTCTTT.